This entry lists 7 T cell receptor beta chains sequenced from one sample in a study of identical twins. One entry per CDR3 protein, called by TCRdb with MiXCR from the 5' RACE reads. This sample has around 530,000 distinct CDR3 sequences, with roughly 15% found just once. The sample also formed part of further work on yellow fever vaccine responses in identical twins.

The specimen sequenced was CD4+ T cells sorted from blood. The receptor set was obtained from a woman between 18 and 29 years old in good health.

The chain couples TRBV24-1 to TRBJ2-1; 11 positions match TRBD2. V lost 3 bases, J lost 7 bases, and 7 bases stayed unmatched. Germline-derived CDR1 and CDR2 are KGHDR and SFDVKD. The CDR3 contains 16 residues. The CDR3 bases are TGTGCCACCAGTGATAGTACTAGCGGGAGAGGAAATGAGCAGTTCTTC. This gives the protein CATSDSTSGRGNEQFF.

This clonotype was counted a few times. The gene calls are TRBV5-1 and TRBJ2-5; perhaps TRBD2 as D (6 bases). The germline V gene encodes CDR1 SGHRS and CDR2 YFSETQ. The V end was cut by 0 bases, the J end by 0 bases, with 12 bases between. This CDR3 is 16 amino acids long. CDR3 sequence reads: CASSLVRRVDQETQYF. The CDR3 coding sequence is TGCGCCAGCAGCTTGGTGCGGAGGGTGGACCAAGAGACCCAGTACTTC.

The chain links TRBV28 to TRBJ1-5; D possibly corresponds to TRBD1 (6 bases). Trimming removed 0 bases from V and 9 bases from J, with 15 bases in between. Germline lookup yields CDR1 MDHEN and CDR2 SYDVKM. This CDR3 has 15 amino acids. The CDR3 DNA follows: TGTGCCAGCAGTTTATGGGGGGGGACAATCGGGCCCCAGCATTTT. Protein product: CASSLWGGTIGPQHF.

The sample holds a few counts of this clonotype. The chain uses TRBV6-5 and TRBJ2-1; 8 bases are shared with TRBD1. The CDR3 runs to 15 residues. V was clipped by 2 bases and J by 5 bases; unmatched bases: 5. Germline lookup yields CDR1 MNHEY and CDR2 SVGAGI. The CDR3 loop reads CASSYTGTGNNEQFF. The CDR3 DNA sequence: TGTGCCAGCAGTTACACCGGGACAGGTAACAATGAGCAGTTCTTC.

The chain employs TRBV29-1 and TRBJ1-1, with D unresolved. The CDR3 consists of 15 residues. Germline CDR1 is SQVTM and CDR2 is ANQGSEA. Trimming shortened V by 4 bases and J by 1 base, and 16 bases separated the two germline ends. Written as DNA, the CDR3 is TGCAGCGTTGGGGGAGGCCCCCTAGGGAACACTGAAGCTTTCTTT. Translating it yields CSVGGGPLGNTEAFF. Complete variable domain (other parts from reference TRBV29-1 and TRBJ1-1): SAVISQKPSRDICQRGTSLTIQCQVDSQVTMMFWYRQQPGQSLTLIATANQGSEATYESGFVIDKFPISRPNLTFSTLTVSNMSPEDSSIYLCSVGGGPLGNTEAFFGQGTRLTVV.

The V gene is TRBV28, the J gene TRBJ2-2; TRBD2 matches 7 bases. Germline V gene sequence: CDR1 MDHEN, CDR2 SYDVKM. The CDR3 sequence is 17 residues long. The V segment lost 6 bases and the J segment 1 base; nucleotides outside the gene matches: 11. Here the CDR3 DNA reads TGTGCCAGCAGCCCTACCCCGGGAGGAGGGAACACCGGGGAGCTGTTTTTT. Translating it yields CASSPTPGGGNTGELFF.

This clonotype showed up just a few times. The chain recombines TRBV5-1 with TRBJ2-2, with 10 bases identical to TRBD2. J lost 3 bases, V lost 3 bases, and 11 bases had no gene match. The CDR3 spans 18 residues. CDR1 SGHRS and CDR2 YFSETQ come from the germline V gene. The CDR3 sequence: CASSSRPGAGGDTGELFF. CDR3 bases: TGCGCCAGCAGCTCCCGCCCGGGAGCGGGAGGGGACACCGGGGAGCTGTTTTTT.